These 29 T cell receptor beta chains were sequenced from one sample in a study of cytomegalovirus exposure and HLA in healthy donors. 60 Vbeta and 13 Jbeta primers were used in PCR. TCRdb keeps only in-frame clones here, not all; method: immunoSEQ multiplex PCR. The data show 75,000 to 95,000 clones, more than 60% seen once. Sequencing used PBMCs. The receptors here all came from a human donor in good health.

This chain joins TRBV5-6 and TRBJ1-1, with 7 nucleotides matching TRBD1. CDR3 length equals 18 residues. V was clipped by 1 base and J by 1 base; unmatched bases: 13. Per the germline V gene, CDR1 is SGHDT and CDR2 is YYEEEE. This CDR3 is CASSLLRRGTGENTEAFF. The CDR3 DNA is TGTGCCAGCAGCTTGTTAAGGAGGGGAACAGGGGAGAACACTGAAGCTTTCTTT.

The chain couples TRBV7-7 to TRBJ1-4, with TRBD1 as a possible D gene (5 bases). Germline assignment: CDR1 SSHAT and CDR2 FNYEAQ (reference sequence). The CDR3 has 15 amino acids. The V end lost 5 bases, the J end lost 4 bases, and 14 bases lay between the germline ends. CDR3: CASSLTGSGNEKLFF. The CDR3 coding sequence is TGTGCCAGCAGCCTAACAGGATCTGGTAATGAAAAACTGTTTTTT.

This clone was picked up a small number of times. The V gene is TRBV4-3, the J gene TRBJ2-6; D is ambiguous. Germline lookup yields CDR1 LGHNA and CDR2 YSLEER. The CDR3 sequence is 15 residues long. V dropped 3 bases and J dropped 1 base, with 7 bases sitting between them. The CDR3 coding sequence is TGCGCCAGCAGCCAGCGTCCGTCTGGGGCCAACGTCCTGACTTTC. It yields the protein CASSQRPSGANVLTF.

The table lists this clone with a few counts. V and J are TRBV6-5 and TRBJ1-1; 8 bases agree with TRBD1. The CDR3 sequence is 15 residues long. The ends lost 1 base at V and 2 bases at J; junction bases unmatched: 3. Per the germline V gene, CDR1 is MNHEY and CDR2 is SVGAGI. The CDR3 sequence: CASSYWDRSNTEAFF. The CDR3 nucleotides read TGTGCCAGCAGTTACTGGGACAGGAGTAACACTGAAGCTTTCTTT.

The chain employs TRBV6-1 and TRBJ2-3; 12 bases fit TRBD2. Looked up from germline, CDR1 is MNHNS and CDR2 is SASEGT. The CDR3 length is 15 residues. J lost 4 bases, V lost 2 bases, and 1 base had no gene match. The CDR3 sequence: CASSETSGGPDTQYF. In DNA, the CDR3 is TGTGCCAGCAGTGAAACTAGCGGGGGGCCAGATACGCAGTATTTT.

V gene TRBV5-6 combines with J gene TRBJ1-4, with a weak D call TRBD1 (6 bases). The CDR3 runs 15 residues. Germline CDR1 SGHDT, CDR2 YYEEEE. V shed 3 bases and J shed 5 bases, with 14 bases lying between them. CDR3 residues: CASSSRTVRNEKLFF. For the CDR3, the DNA is TGTGCCAGCAGCTCAAGGACAGTGAGGAATGAAAAACTGTTTTTT.

This clone came up a few times. This rearrangement joins TRBV4-1 to TRBJ1-1, with TRBD1 matching 7 bases. The CDR3 covers 16 residues. Trimming removed 0 bases from V and 7 bases from J; junction bases left unmatched: 11. Germline CDR1 and CDR2: MGHRA and YSYEKL. As DNA, the CDR3 is TGCGCCAGCAGCCAAGAGGGGGCGACAGGGCTCGGTGAAGCTTTCTTT. Translating it yields CASSQEGATGLGEAFF.

This sequence joins TRBV6-5 and TRBJ2-7; 7 nucleotides agree with TRBD1. This CDR3 spans 16 amino acids. V shed 0 bases and J 2 bases; nucleotides not matched to a gene: 7. Per the germline V gene, CDR1 is MNHEY and CDR2 is SVGAGI. The DNA of the CDR3 is TGTGCCAGCAGTTACTCGGGGCAGGGGGACCCCTACGAGCAGTACTTC. Its protein product is CASSYSGQGDPYEQYF.

The chain uses TRBV14 and TRBJ1-2; unclear D gene. Germline V gene sequence: CDR1 SGHDN, CDR2 FVKESK. V lost 1 base to trimming and J lost 6 bases, with 9 bases between them. The CDR3 extends over 13 amino acids. DNA of the CDR3: TGTGCCAGCAGCCAAGCGCGGGGAAATGGCTACACCTTC. This gives the protein CASSQARGNGYTF.

This clone appeared a single time. The chain carries TRBV7-2 and TRBJ1-1; the D gene is possibly TRBD1 (5 bases). The CDR3 is made up of 14 amino acids. The germline V gene encodes CDR1 SGHTA and CDR2 FQGNSA. V was cut by 5 bases and J by 3 bases, with 13 bases left in between. CDR3 protein: CASSPRGWDTEAFF. The CDR3 DNA reads as TGTGCCAGCAGCCCCCGGGGGTGGGACACTGAAGCTTTCTTT.

The chain recombines TRBV6-5 with TRBJ2-7; a weak D match, TRBD2 (6 bases). Germline values: CDR1 MNHEY, CDR2 SVGAGI. Trimming took off 2 bases at V and 2 bases at J, with 10 bases between the two ends. The CDR3 consists of 14 residues. CDR3 region: CASSYGRQAYEQYF. The CDR3 nucleotides read TGTGCCAGCAGTTACGGGAGGCAGGCCTACGAGCAGTACTTC.

The V call is TRBV6-6, the J call TRBJ1-1; D unclear. Germline V gives CDR1 MNHNY, CDR2 SVGAGI (reference sequence). The V and J ends lost 6 bases and 1 base respectively, with 9 bases between them. The CDR3 runs 13 residues. Here the CDR3 reads CASSLTGNTEAFF. As DNA, the CDR3 is TGTGCCAGCAGCCTGACTGGGAACACTGAAGCTTTCTTT.

The table lists this clone with a few counts. This sequence joins TRBV7-8 and TRBJ2-7, with 8 bases identical to TRBD1. This CDR3 has 16 residues. CDR1 is SGHVS and CDR2 is FQNEAQ in the germline V gene. V lost 2 bases and J lost 0; bases outside the gene matches: 6. CDR3 in DNA: TGTGCCAGCAGCTTACCCGGACAGGGCCCCTCCTACGAGCAGTACTTC. Protein product: CASSLPGQGPSYEQYF.

V usage is TRBV15 and J usage is TRBJ2-3, with 9 positions matching TRBD2. The CDR3 contains 17 residues. Germline V gene data show CDR1 as LNHNV and CDR2 as YYDKDF (reference sequence). Trimming took 0 bases from V and 2 from J; bases not matched to a gene: 6. The chain's CDR3 is CATSRDNLAGPTDTQYF. In nucleotides, the CDR3 is TGTGCCACCAGCAGAGATAATCTAGCGGGGCCCACAGATACGCAGTATTTT.

The chain joins TRBV7-9 to TRBJ1-5, with D uncertain. The CDR3 length is 16 residues. Germline V lookup: CDR1 SEHNR, CDR2 FQNEAQ (reference sequence). V lost 5 bases and J 2 bases, leaving 16 bases between the germline ends. The CDR3: CASSREGAGGNQPQHF. CDR3 in DNA: TGTGCCAGCAGCCGGGAGGGAGCTGGGGGCAATCAGCCCCAGCATTTT. The complete variable domain, with remaining parts taken from reference TRBV7-9 and TRBJ1-5, reads DTGVSQNPRHKITKRGQNVTFRCDPISEHNRLYWYRQTLGQGPEFLTYFQNEAQLEKSRLLSDRFSAERPKGSFSTLEIQRTEQGDSAMYLCASSREGAGGNQPQHFGDGTRLSIL.

The chain has TRBV10-2 and TRBJ1-6; a possible D gene is TRBD1 (5 bases). V was clipped by 3 bases and J by 7 bases, with 7 bases between them. Germline CDR1 is WSHSY and CDR2 is SAAADI. This CDR3 comprises 13 residues. The CDR3 sequence is CASSDRGNSPLHF. Here the CDR3 DNA reads TGCGCCAGCAGTGATAGGGGAAATTCACCCCTCCACTTT.

Only one count was recorded for this clone. V is TRBV9 and J is TRBJ1-6, with TRBD1 identical over 9 bases. J lost 6 bases, V lost 0 bases, and 1 base had no gene match. Germline loops: CDR1 SGDLS, CDR2 YYNGEE. This CDR3 region has 15 residues. The CDR3 here is CASSVVGQGNSPLHF. CDR3 nucleotide sequence: TGTGCCAGCAGCGTAGTGGGACAGGGTAATTCACCCCTCCACTTT.

This chain uses TRBV6-5 with TRBJ1-4; 9 bases are shared with TRBD1. The J segment lost 7 bases and the V segment lost 4 bases, leaving 4 bases of the junction unmatched. CDR1 and CDR2 from the germline V gene are MNHEY and SVGAGI. The CDR3 extends over 14 amino acids. The CDR3 spells CASSSPDRGEKLFF. In nucleotides, the CDR3 is TGTGCCAGCAGTTCCCCGGACAGGGGTGAAAAACTGTTTTTT.

The V and J genes are TRBV13 and TRBJ1-5; tentative D call: TRBD1 (6 bases). This CDR3 contains 15 residues. The germline gives CDR1 PRHDT, CDR2 FYEKMQ (reference sequence). Trimming left V 4 bases short and J 2 bases short, with 12 bases between. CDR3 in DNA: TGTGCCAGCAGCTCCAAAGGGGGGGGCAATCAGCCCCAGCATTTT. As protein: CASSSKGGGNQPQHF.

The chain links TRBV15 to TRBJ2-2, with D perhaps TRBD2 (5 bases). Germline CDR1 is LNHNV and CDR2 is YYDKDF (reference sequence). The CDR3 consists of 13 residues. Trimming cost V 6 bases and J 7 bases, with 12 bases left between them. This CDR3 is CATSEVRGGELFF. CDR3 DNA sequence: TGTGCCACCAGTGAAGTTCGGGGCGGGGAGCTGTTTTTT. Full variable domain (missing parts from reference TRBV15 and TRBJ2-2): DAMVIQNPRYQVTQFGKPVTLSCSQTLNHNVMYWYQQKSSQAPKLLFHYYDKDFNNEADTPDNFQSRRPNTSFCFLDIRSPGLGDTAMYLCATSEVRGGELFFGEGSRLTVL.

This sequence joins TRBV29-1 and TRBJ1-2, with 7 bases fitting TRBD1. Germline CDR1 is SQVTM and CDR2 is ANQGSEA. The ends lost 7 bases at V and 4 bases at J; junction bases unmatched: 9. The CDR3 runs 13 residues. The CDR3 region is CSDARTGGYGYTF. The CDR3 DNA sequence: TGCAGCGATGCTCGGACAGGCGGCTATGGCTACACCTTC.

This sequence joins TRBV13 and TRBJ2-3, with a tentative D call TRBD1 (5 bases). The CDR3 is 17 amino acids. CDR1 and CDR2 from the germline V gene are PRHDT and FYEKMQ (reference sequence). Trimming cost V 4 bases and J 2 bases, with 19 bases left between them. The CDR3 nucleotides read TGTGCCAGCAGCTCTGGGGCAGGGCATGGGGACACAGATACGCAGTATTTT. Translating it yields CASSSGAGHGDTDTQYF.

The chain carries TRBV7-9 and TRBJ2-2, with D possibly TRBD2 on 5 matching bases. CDR1 and CDR2 (germline): SEHNR, FQNEAQ (reference sequence). The CDR3 totals 16 residues. V gave up 1 base and J gave up 1 base, with 10 bases separating them. CDR3 in amino acids: CASSLVLGENTGELFF. In nucleotides, the CDR3 is TGTGCCAGCAGCTTAGTTCTGGGAGAGAACACCGGGGAGCTGTTTTTT. Filled out from reference TRBV7-9 and TRBJ2-2, the complete variable domain reads DTGVSQNPRHKITKRGQNVTFRCDPISEHNRLYWYRQTLGQGPEFLTYFQNEAQLEKSRLLSDRFSAERPKGSFSTLEIQRTEQGDSAMYLCASSLVLGENTGELFFGEGSRLTVL.

The V and J genes are TRBV6-9 and TRBJ1-2; D gene uncertain. Germline V gene data show CDR1 as MNHGY and CDR2 as SVAAGI. Trimming removed 1 base from V and 8 bases from J, with 11 bases in between. The CDR3 extends over 13 amino acids. CDR3 DNA: TGTGCCAGCAGTTATTTGGAGCGTGGGGGCTACACCTTC. It translates to CASSYLERGGYTF.

J is TRBJ2-2 and V is TRBV5-5; 8 nucleotides agree with TRBD2. The V gene end was trimmed by 4 bases and the J gene end by 16 bases; junction bases not matched to a gene: 9. CDR1 is SGHKS, CDR2 YYEKEE, per germline (reference sequence). The CDR3 is 12 amino acids. CDR3 in amino acids: CASSPIAGKSFF. The CDR3 bases are TGTGCCAGCAGCCCTATAGCGGGGAAGTCGTTTTTT.

In its sample, this clone was seen once. This chain links TRBV9 with TRBJ2-1; 10 nucleotides match TRBD2. The ends lost 2 bases at V and 6 bases at J; junction bases unmatched: 5. The CDR3 is 15 amino acids. Germline CDR1 reads SGDLS; CDR2 reads YYNGEE. The CDR3 DNA sequence: TGTGCCAGCAGCGTGCTTAGCGGGGGGAGCAATGAGCAGTTCTTC. It yields the protein CASSVLSGGSNEQFF.

The J gene is TRBJ2-5, the V gene TRBV5-1, with TRBD1 as a possible D gene (7 bases). The CDR3 consists of 15 residues. Germline CDR1 and CDR2: SGHRS and YFSETQ. Trimming removed 3 bases at V and 2 bases at J, with 14 bases between. The CDR3 loop reads CASSSGDSTQETQYF. The CDR3 DNA reads TGCGCCAGCAGCTCGGGGGACAGTACTCAAGAGACCCAGTACTTC. Looking up the rest from reference TRBV5-1 and TRBJ2-5 gives the full variable domain: KAGVTQTPRYLIKTRGQQVTLSCSPISGHRSVSWYQQTPGQGLQFLFEYFSETQRNKGNFPGRFSGRQFSNSRSEMNVSTLELGDSALYLCASSSGDSTQETQYFGPGTRLLVL.

This chain joins TRBV29-1 and TRBJ2-3, with D perhaps matching TRBD2 (6 bases). The CDR3 runs to 16 residues. CDR1 and CDR2 (germline): SQVTM, ANQGSEA. The V gene lost 1 base and the J gene lost 1 base, with 15 bases spanning the gap. CDR3 in amino acids: CSVEGDARRGTDTQYF. The CDR3 DNA reads TGCAGCGTTGAAGGGGACGCGCGGAGGGGCACAGATACGCAGTATTTT.

The gene calls are TRBV6-6 and TRBJ1-1; 7 bases fit TRBD1. V trimming: 7 bases; J trimming: 4 bases; junction bases outside the gene matches: 3. The germline gives CDR1 MNHNY, CDR2 SVGAGI (reference sequence). CDR3 length equals 12 residues. CDR3: CASTPGGTEAFF. CDR3 nucleotides: TGTGCCAGCACCCCAGGGGGCACTGAAGCTTTCTTT.